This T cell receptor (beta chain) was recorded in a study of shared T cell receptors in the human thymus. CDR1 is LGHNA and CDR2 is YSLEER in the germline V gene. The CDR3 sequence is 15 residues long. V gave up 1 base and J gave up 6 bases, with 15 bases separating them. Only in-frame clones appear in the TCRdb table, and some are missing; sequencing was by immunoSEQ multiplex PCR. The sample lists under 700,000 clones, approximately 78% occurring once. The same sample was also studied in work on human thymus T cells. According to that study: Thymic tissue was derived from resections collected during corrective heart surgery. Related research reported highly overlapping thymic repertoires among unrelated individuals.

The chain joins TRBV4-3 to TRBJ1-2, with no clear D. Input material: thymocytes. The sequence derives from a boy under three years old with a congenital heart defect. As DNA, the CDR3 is TGCGCCAGCAGCCAAGTAGTTCGACATCCTAATGGCTACACCTTC. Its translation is CASSQVVRHPNGYTF.